The T cell receptor beta chain under discussion was sequenced for a study of CD8 T cells in Susac syndrome. Study as a whole: Patients with Susac syndrome were therapy-naive, treated with corticosteroids, or treated with intravenous immunoglobulin alone when blood was collected.

The germline V and J ends were trimmed by 1 base and 4 bases, with 13 bases remaining between them. This CDR3 has 15 residues. CDR1 is LGHNA, CDR2 YSLEER, per germline. An amount of RNA that ranged from roughly 0.5 to 1 ug was reverse transcribed with random hexamers. MiXCR was run by TCRdb on the immunoSEQ multiplex PCR reads, yielding one entry per CDR3 protein. The sample contains 120,000 or so distinct CDR3 sequences, around 94% of which appear only once. The chain is built from TRBV4-3 and TRBJ1-2; D remains unclear. This TCR derives from a human donor with Susac syndrome. Sample: CD8+ T cells from PBMCs. The CDR3 nucleotides read TGCGCCAGCAGCCAAGGGGCCAGGAGCACCTATGGCTACACCTTC. Translating it yields CASSQGARSTYGYTF.